These 18 T cell receptor beta chains originate from one sample sequenced in a study of CD8+ T cells in alopecia areata. Extraction and reverse transcription of RNA yielded cDNA as the sequencing template. The assay was immunoSEQ multiplex PCR, and TCRdb's table has in-frame clones only and misses some. The data show about 120,000 clones, about 60% seen once. Noted treatment: oral pan-JAK inhibitor, 5-10 mg twice daily. Source: CD8+ T cells sorted from blood, taken at week 24, from a patient treated with tofacitinib. The receptors here all came from a human donor with alopecia areata.

The CDR3 spells CASSIRQAVNQPQHF. The CDR3 DNA reads as TGTGCCAGTAGTATCAGGCAGGCTGTCAATCAGCCCCAGCATTTT. This sequence joins TRBV19 and TRBJ1-5; no firm D call. Trimming took off 3 bases at V and 3 bases at J, with 12 bases between the two ends. Germline CDR1 LNHDA, CDR2 SQIVND (reference sequence). CDR3 length equals 15 residues.

This rearrangement joins TRBV30 to TRBJ1-1; the match to TRBD1 covers 8 bases. This CDR3 contains 14 residues. With V trimmed by 2 bases and J by 5 bases, 7 bases remained unmatched. Germline loops: CDR1 GTSNPN, CDR2 SVGIG (reference sequence). The CDR3 spells CAWSFLRQGTEAFF. For the CDR3, the DNA is TGTGCCTGGAGTTTCTTAAGACAGGGGACTGAAGCTTTCTTT.

This clone was seen only a few times. V is TRBV29-1 and J is TRBJ2-5, with 7 positions matching TRBD2. TRBJ2-7 matches the DNA end more closely, so the J call is doubtful. Germline V lookup: CDR1 SQVTM, CDR2 ANQGSEA. This CDR3 spans 14 amino acids. Here the CDR3 DNA reads TGCAGCGTCGGAAGCGGGGCCATCCGGGACGAGCAGTACTTC. It is translated as CSVGSGAIRDEQYF.

The rearrangement links TRBV5-6 to TRBJ2-7; D is possibly TRBD2 (6 bases). This CDR3 has 13 residues. Between the trimmed V and J ends, which lost 3 bases and 0 bases, there was a span of 7 bases. Germline V gene sequence: CDR1 SGHDT, CDR2 YYEEEE. The CDR3 loop is CASSSEGSYEQYF. CDR3 nucleotide sequence: TGTGCCAGCAGCTCGGAGGGCTCCTACGAGCAGTACTTC.

This clone came up a few times. V and J are TRBV30 and TRBJ2-1; D gene unclear. V was trimmed by 2 bases and J by 5 bases, leaving 4 bases between them. This CDR3 region has 11 residues. CDR1 is GTSNPN and CDR2 is SVGIG in the germline V gene (reference sequence). The CDR3 DNA is TGTGCCTGGAGTTATAACAATGAGCAGTTCTTC. This translates into CAWSYNNEQFF.

The chain carries TRBV30 and TRBJ1-4, with D possibly matching TRBD1 (5 bases). This CDR3 spans 13 amino acids. The germline V gene encodes CDR1 GTSNPN and CDR2 SVGIG (reference sequence). The V gene lost 5 bases and the J gene lost 3 bases, with 10 bases spanning the gap. The CDR3, as DNA: TGTGCCTGGGGGGACTGGGCTAATGAAAAACTGTTTTTT. It is translated as CAWGDWANEKLFF. Complete variable domain (other parts from reference TRBV30 and TRBJ1-4): SQTIHQWPATLVQPVGSPLSLECTVEGTSNPNLYWYRQAAGRGLQLLFYSVGIGQISSEVPQNLSASRPQDRQFILSSKKLLLSDSGFYLCAWGDWANEKLFFGSGTQLSVL.

This clone was observed a few times. CDR3 sequence (DNA): TGTGCCAGCAGCTGGGAGGGGATGGGAGGCACCGGGGAGCTGTTTTTT. Its protein is CASSWEGMGGTGELFF. The V call is TRBV5-4, the J call TRBJ2-2; 7 nucleotides line up with TRBD2. The V gene end was trimmed by 3 bases and the J gene end by 4 bases; junction bases not matched to a gene: 9. The CDR3 extends over 16 amino acids. From germline, CDR1 is SGHNT and CDR2 YYREEE (reference sequence).

This clone was recorded a few times. The gene calls are TRBV19 and TRBJ2-5; D is undetermined. Germline loops: CDR1 LNHDA, CDR2 SQIVND (reference sequence). The length of the CDR3 is 14 residues. Trimming cost V 5 bases and J 0 bases, with 10 bases left between them. The CDR3 DNA follows: TGTGCCAGTAGTGTACTACGGGACCAAGAGACCCAGTACTTC. Amino acids: CASSVLRDQETQYF.

J is TRBJ2-7 and V is TRBV13; unclear D gene. Looked up from germline, CDR1 is PRHDT and CDR2 is FYEKMQ (reference sequence). The CDR3 has 13 amino acids. V lost 3 bases and J lost 2, with 8 bases in between. The CDR3 bases are TGTGCCAGCAGCTTCTTTGGTCCCTACGAGCAGTACTTC. Residues: CASSFFGPYEQYF.

The chain uses TRBV5-1 and TRBJ2-1; 9 nucleotides match TRBD1. The CDR3 totals 18 residues. Germline loops: CDR1 SGHRS, CDR2 YFSETQ. Germline trimming cut 4 bases from V and 0 bases from J; bases unmatched to any gene: 11. DNA for the CDR3: TGCGCCAGCAGCCTCTACTCCGGGACAGGGCGCTCCTACAATGAGCAGTTCTTC. Translation: CASSLYSGTGRSYNEQFF. The variable domain in full, with the rest retrieved from reference TRBV5-1 and TRBJ2-1, is KAGVTQTPRYLIKTRGQQVTLSCSPISGHRSVSWYQQTPGQGLQFLFEYFSETQRNKGNFPGRFSGRQFSNSRSEMNVSTLELGDSALYLCASSLYSGTGRSYNEQFFGPGTRLTVL.

This clone was counted between two and nine times. V gene TRBV29-1 combines with J gene TRBJ1-4; no reliable D call. The CDR3 is 11 residues long. Between the trimmed V and J ends, which lost 7 bases and 6 bases, there was a span of 9 bases. The germline V gene has CDR1 SQVTM and CDR2 ANQGSEA. As DNA, the CDR3 is TGCAGCGGATGGACGGATGAAAAACTGTTTTTT. This translates into CSGWTDEKLFF.

V usage is TRBV12-5 and J usage is TRBJ1-4, with D tentatively TRBD1 (5 bases). Between the trimmed V and J ends, which lost 1 base and 4 bases, there was a span of 13 bases. The CDR3 spans 16 residues. Germline V lookup: CDR1 LGHNT, CDR2 FRNRAP. CDR3 in DNA: TGTGCTAGTGGTTTGGCCGGCGAGGGGTTTAATGAAAAACTGTTTTTT. Protein product: CASGLAGEGFNEKLFF. Complete variable domain (other parts from reference TRBV12-5 and TRBJ1-4): DARVTQTPRHKVTEMGQEVTMRCQPILGHNTVFWYRQTMMQGLELLAYFRNRAPLDDSGMPKDRFSAEMPDATLATLKIQPSEPRDSAVYFCASGLAGEGFNEKLFFGSGTQLSVL.

In this sample, this clone turned up many times. The J gene is TRBJ2-2, the V gene TRBV6-5, with D perhaps matching TRBD1 (5 bases). CDR3 length equals 16 residues. V was shortened by 3 bases and J by 5 bases, with 16 bases between the two germline ends. The germline gives CDR1 MNHEY, CDR2 SVGAGI. The CDR3 bases are TGTGCCAGCAGTTATCGCCGGCAGGGAAGTACCGGGGAGCTGTTTTTT. This sequence encodes CASSYRRQGSTGELFF.

The chain employs TRBV9 and TRBJ2-3; D gene ambiguous. The V gene lost 2 bases and the J gene lost 2 bases, with 15 bases spanning the gap. Germline V gene data show CDR1 as SGDLS and CDR2 as YYNGEE. The CDR3 sequence is 16 residues long. In DNA form, the CDR3 reads TGTGCCAGCAGCGTCCCCCAAGCAGCCATCACAGATACGCAGTATTTT. It is translated as CASSVPQAAITDTQYF.

This clone was counted between two and nine times. CDR3 coding DNA: TGTGCCAGCAGTTACGGCCCAGGGGCGGCTAACTATGGCTACACCTTC. Translation: CASSYGPGAANYGYTF. V usage is TRBV6-5 and J usage is TRBJ1-2; a possible D gene is TRBD1 (6 bases). From germline, CDR1 is MNHEY and CDR2 SVGAGI. This CDR3 comprises 16 residues. V gave up 2 bases and J gave up 0 bases, with 13 bases separating them.

The chain recombines TRBV2 with TRBJ2-6; D call uncertain. Germline assignment: CDR1 SNHLY and CDR2 FYNNEI. The length of the CDR3 is 14 residues. V was shortened by 3 bases and J by 0 bases, with 3 bases between the two germline ends. The CDR3 region is CASSESSGANVLTF. The DNA of the CDR3 is TGTGCCAGCAGTGAGTCCTCTGGGGCCAACGTCCTGACTTTC.

This clone was counted only a few times. The chain couples TRBV29-1 to TRBJ2-7; the match to TRBD1 covers 10 bases. Germline lookup yields CDR1 SQVTM and CDR2 ANQGSEA. This CDR3 comprises 14 residues. V lost 4 bases to trimming and J lost 2 bases; unmatched junction nucleotides: 5. The CDR3 spells CSVVSGTGAYEQYF. In DNA, the CDR3 is TGCAGCGTTGTTTCCGGGACAGGGGCCTACGAGCAGTACTTC.

The chain recombines TRBV11-2 with TRBJ2-3; perhaps D is TRBD1 or TRBD2 (5 bases each). V lost 1 base to trimming and J lost 2 bases, with 13 bases between them. The CDR3 length is 16 residues. Germline V gives CDR1 SGHAT, CDR2 FQNNGV. CDR3 residues: CASSLGFVGDTDTQYF. CDR3 nucleotides: TGTGCCAGCAGCTTAGGTTTTGTGGGGGACACAGATACGCAGTATTTT.